This T cell receptor (beta chain) was sequenced during a study of T cell repertoires in cytomegalovirus infection (dated by TCRdb to the late 2010s). Background on the whole study: Because public TCR beta signatures pointed to carriage of CMV infection together with the matching HLA type, the HLA type of each donor mattered for the analysis.

The study at large found these results: In both this cohort and an independent roughly 350-donor cohort, the cumulative frequency of public TCR beta family members distinguished carriers of CMV infection plus the relevant HLA type. The ex vivo response was dominated by HLA-C-restricted CMV-specific TCR beta clonotypes, which also provided the single most frequent clonotype in two of eight donors.

The instrument was an Illumina HiSeq 1500. The public reads were run again by TCRdb, first through fastp at Q25 and then through MiXCR, and only productive beta chains were kept. Under each unique CDR3 protein, matching rows form one entry showing the most common genes and DNA. The sample table holds roughly 310,000 distinct CDR3 sequences, of which 15% to 20% were seen once. In total, the top ten clones hold around 12% of the sample. A remark on this clonotype: No antigen is known for it. No qualities accompany the bases; no much larger clone lies one base away.

CDR1 and CDR2 (ENHRY, SYGVKD) derive from the germline V gene. From cysteine to phenylalanine, the CDR3 is 13 amino acids long. The only DNA kept is the CDR3, 39 bases in frame from the first base. V is pared back by 5 bases and J by 7 bases, with 9 bases lying between the germline termini. The sequence links TRBV10-3 to TRBJ1-6; the D gene is perhaps TRBD1, from 6 matching bases. The sequenced material came from PBMCs. This sequence was found in a human donor in good health (CMV status not recorded). Some clones in this sample may be carry-over from other donors' samples. The nucleotide sequence is given as TGTGCCATCAGTCAGGGGCTGAATTCACCCCTCCACTTT. It translates to CAISQGLNSPLHF.